This TCR beta chain was documented in a study of technical replicates of blood from a handful of donors. Data came from immunoSEQ multiplex PCR; TCRdb stores just in-frame clones and leaves some out. The sample records 50,000 or so clones, approximately 90% being singletons. The sequencing sample was made of PBMCs. The receptor was derived from a human donor in good health. Some clones in this sample may be carry-over from other donors' samples.

The CDR3: CASSLVESGAYEQYF. The CDR3 DNA follows: TGTGCCAGCAGCTTGGTGGAATCTGGAGCCTACGAGCAGTACTTC. The chain joins TRBV5-4 to TRBJ2-7; no firm D call. The CDR3 contains 15 residues. Germline lookup yields CDR1 SGHNT and CDR2 YYREEE (reference sequence). V lost 0 bases and J lost 2, with 12 bases in between. Full variable domain (remainder filled in from reference TRBV5-4 and TRBJ2-7): ETGVTQSPTHLIKTRGQQVTLRCSSQSGHNTVSWYQQALGQGPQFIFQYYREEENGRGNFPPRFSGLQFPNYSSELNVNALELDDSALYLCASSLVESGAYEQYFGPGTRLTVT.